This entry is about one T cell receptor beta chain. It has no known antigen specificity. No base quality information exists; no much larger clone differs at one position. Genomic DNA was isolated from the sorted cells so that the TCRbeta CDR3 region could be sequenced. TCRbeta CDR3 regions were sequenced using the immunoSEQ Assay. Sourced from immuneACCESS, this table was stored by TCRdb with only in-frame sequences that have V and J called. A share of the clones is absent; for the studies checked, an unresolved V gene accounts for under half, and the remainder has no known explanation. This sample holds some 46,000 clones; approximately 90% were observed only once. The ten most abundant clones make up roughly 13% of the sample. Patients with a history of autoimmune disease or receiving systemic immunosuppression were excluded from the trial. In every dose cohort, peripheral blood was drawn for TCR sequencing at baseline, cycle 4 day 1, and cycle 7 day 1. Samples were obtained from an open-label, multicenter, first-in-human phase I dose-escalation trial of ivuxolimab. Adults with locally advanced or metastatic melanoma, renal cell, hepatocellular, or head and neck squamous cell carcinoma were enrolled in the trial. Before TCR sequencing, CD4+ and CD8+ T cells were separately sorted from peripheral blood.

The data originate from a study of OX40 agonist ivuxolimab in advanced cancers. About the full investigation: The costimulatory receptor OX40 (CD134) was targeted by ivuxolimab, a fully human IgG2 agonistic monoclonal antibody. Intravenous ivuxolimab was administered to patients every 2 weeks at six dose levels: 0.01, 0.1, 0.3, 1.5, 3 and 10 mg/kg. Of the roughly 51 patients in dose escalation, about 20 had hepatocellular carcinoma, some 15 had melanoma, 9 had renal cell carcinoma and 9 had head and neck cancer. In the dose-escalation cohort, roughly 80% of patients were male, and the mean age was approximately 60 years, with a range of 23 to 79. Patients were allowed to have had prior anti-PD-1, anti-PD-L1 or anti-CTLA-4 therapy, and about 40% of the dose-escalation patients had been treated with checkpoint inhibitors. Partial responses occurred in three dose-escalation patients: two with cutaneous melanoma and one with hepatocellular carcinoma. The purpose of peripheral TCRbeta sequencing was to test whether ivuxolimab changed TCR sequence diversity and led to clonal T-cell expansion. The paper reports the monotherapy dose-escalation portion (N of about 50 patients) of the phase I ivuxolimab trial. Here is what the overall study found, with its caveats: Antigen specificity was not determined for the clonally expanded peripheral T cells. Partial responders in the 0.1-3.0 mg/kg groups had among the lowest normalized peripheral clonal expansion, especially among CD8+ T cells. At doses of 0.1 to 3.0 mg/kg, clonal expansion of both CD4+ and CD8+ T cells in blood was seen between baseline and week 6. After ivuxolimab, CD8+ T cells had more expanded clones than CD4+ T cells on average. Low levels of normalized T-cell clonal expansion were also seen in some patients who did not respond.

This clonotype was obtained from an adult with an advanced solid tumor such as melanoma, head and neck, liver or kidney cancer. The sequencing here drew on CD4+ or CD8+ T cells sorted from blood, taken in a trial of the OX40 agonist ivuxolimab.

The sequenced DNA is TGCGCCAGCAGCTTGTTGGGGGCTGCTGAAGCTTTCTTT. Its amino acids are CASSLLGAAEAFF. Rearrangement joined TRBV5-1 to TRBJ1-1; a tentative D match to TRBD1 spans 6 bases. CDR1 and CDR2 were assigned from the germline V gene as SGHRS and YFSETQ. V and J are truncated by 1 base and 6 bases respectively, leaving an intervening sequence of 10 bases. The CDR3 measures 13 amino acids from cysteine to phenylalanine. Only the CDR3 part of the read is kept: 39 bases, read in frame from the first base.